This T cell receptor beta chain was documented in a study of blood T cell repertoires in COVID-19. On the study more broadly: Acute and convalescent COVID-19 samples came from the United States, Italy and Spain. Sources were T cells, B-cell-depleted T cells, or PBMCs; the material itself was cDNA or gDNA.

V trimming: 3 bases; J trimming: 0 bases; junction bases outside the gene matches: 8. The CDR3 contains 17 residues. Germline V CDR1 and CDR2: MDHEN, SYDVKM. Data came from immunoSEQ multiplex PCR; TCRdb stores just in-frame clones and leaves some out. The sample shows some 130,000 clones, approximately 78% of them seen only once. This receptor was taken from a woman between 45 and 60 years old who had recovered from COVID-19. V usage is TRBV28 and J usage is TRBJ1-5; 7 bases are shared with TRBD1. Sequencing used PBMCs or T cells enriched from blood (not recorded which). The CDR3 DNA follows: TGTGCCAGCAGTTTTAGGGCCAGGGGGAATAGCAATCAGCCCCAGCATTTT. Its translation is CASSFRARGNSNQPQHF.